These 24 T cell receptor beta chains share one sample of origin, sequenced in a study of metastatic and nonmetastatic thyroid tumors. Via MiXCR, TCRdb re-called the PCR reads. Of almost 9,500 clones in the sample, 25% to 35% were seen once. Treatment of any kind had been given to no patient before thyroid surgery. Sequencing input: tumor tissue. The receptors come from a female donor with papillary thyroid cancer or a benign thyroid nodule (not recorded which). Some clones in this sample may be carry-over from other donors' samples.

This clone is termed medium-sized. The rearrangement joins TRBV4-2 to TRBJ2-5; TRBD2 might be the D (6 bases). V dropped 2 bases and J dropped 4 bases, with 17 bases sitting between them. Germline loops: CDR1 LGHNA, CDR2 YNFKEQ. The CDR3 is made up of 16 amino acids. CDR3 bases: TGTGCCAGCAGCCAACCGGGACCCGGGGGTTCAGAGACCCAGTACTTC. Residues: CASSQPGPGGSETQYF.

The rearrangement uses TRBV28 and TRBJ1-2, with D unclear. CDR3 length equals 11 residues. V lost 2 bases, J lost 7 bases, and 5 bases lay in between. Germline V gene data show CDR1 as MDHEN and CDR2 as SYDVKM. CDR3 sequence (DNA): TGTGCCAGCAGTTTACAGTTTGGCTACACCTTC. It is translated as CASSLQFGYTF.

In its sample, this clone was seen a few times. V is TRBV7-9 and J is TRBJ2-1; unclear D gene. In germline, CDR1 is SEHNR, CDR2 FQNEAQ (reference sequence). The V end lost 3 bases, the J end lost 7 bases, and 7 bases lay between the germline ends. There are 12 residues in the CDR3. CDR3 sequence (DNA): TGTGCCAGCAGCTTGCCATCGAATGAGCAGTTCTTC. Amino acid sequence: CASSLPSNEQFF. Drawing the rest from reference TRBV7-9 and TRBJ2-1, the complete variable domain is DTGVSQNPRHKITKRGQNVTFRCDPISEHNRLYWYRQTLGQGPEFLTYFQNEAQLEKSRLLSDRFSAERPKGSFSTLEIQRTEQGDSAMYLCASSLPSNEQFFGPGTRLTVL.

This clone was detected only a few times. The genes are TRBV6-1 and TRBJ1-2; 10 bases are shared with TRBD1. V shed 3 bases and J 4 bases; nucleotides not matched to a gene: 5. Germline loops: CDR1 MNHNS, CDR2 SASEGT. The CDR3 totals 15 residues. The CDR3 DNA sequence: TGTGCCAGCAGTGACGGACAGGGGGACCTCTATGGCTACACCTTC. Its translation is CASSDGQGDLYGYTF.

The chain couples TRBV3-1 to TRBJ1-2; D may be TRBD1 (5 bases). CDR1 LGHDT and CDR2 YNNKEL come from the germline V gene (reference sequence). V shed 3 bases and J shed 4 bases, with 12 bases lying between them. The CDR3 loop spans 14 amino acids. Here the CDR3 reads CASSHTGSSYGYTF. The DNA of the CDR3 is TGTGCCAGCAGCCATACAGGCTCTAGCTATGGCTACACCTTC.

The chain uses TRBV11-2 and TRBJ2-1, with D unresolved. The CDR3 runs to 15 residues. Trimming left V 4 bases short and J 6 bases short, with 16 bases between. CDR1 SGHAT and CDR2 FQNNGV come from the germline V gene. The CDR3 sequence is CASSSESVGFNEQFF. The CDR3 DNA sequence: TGTGCCAGCAGCTCGGAGTCGGTAGGGTTCAATGAGCAGTTCTTC.

This clone is termed large. The V call is TRBV5-1, the J call TRBJ1-6, with 8 bases fitting TRBD1. The CDR3 is 13 residues long. V gave up 5 bases and J gave up 10 bases; unmatched junction bases: 5. Germline-derived CDR1 and CDR2 are SGHRS and YFSETQ. The CDR3 sequence is CASRSDRESPLHF. The CDR3 nucleotides are TGCGCCAGCAGGTCGGACAGGGAGTCACCCCTCCACTTT.

This clone has a count of ten or more. The CDR3: CASSTPPSGEYYNEQFF. DNA of the CDR3: TGTGCCAGCAGCACACCTCCCTCCGGAGAGTACTACAATGAGCAGTTCTTC. The chain joins TRBV9 to TRBJ2-1; D call uncertain. Per the germline V gene, CDR1 is SGDLS and CDR2 is YYNGEE. This CDR3 contains 17 residues. Trimming stripped 4 bases from V and 3 bases from J, with 20 bases between.

The rearrangement joins TRBV5-4 to TRBJ2-7; TRBD1 matches at 8 bases. CDR3 length: 15 amino acids. Looked up from germline, CDR1 is SGHNT and CDR2 is YYREEE (reference sequence). V lost 4 bases, J lost 5 bases, and 11 bases stayed unmatched. The CDR3 DNA reads as TGTGCCAGCAGCCGCCCACCTGTACAGGGGGACGAGCAGTACTTC. The encoded protein is CASSRPPVQGDEQYF.

The chain couples TRBV7-8 to TRBJ2-7, with unresolved D. Between the trimmed V and J ends, which lost 3 bases and 4 bases, there was a span of 13 bases. This CDR3 contains 14 residues. CDR1 and CDR2 from the germline V gene are SGHVS and FQNEAQ. CDR3 bases: TGTGCCAGCAGCTTCGGGTGGGCCATGTACGAGCAGTACTTC. This codes for CASSFGWAMYEQYF.

This sequence joins TRBV20-1 and TRBJ2-5; D possibly matches TRBD1 or TRBD2 (6 bases each). V was clipped by 6 bases and J by 5 bases, with 19 bases between them. The length of the CDR3 is 14 residues. The germline gives CDR1 DFQATT, CDR2 SNEGSKA (reference sequence). The CDR3 coding sequence is TGCAGTGCCCCTGGTAGCCGGGGGCGGGAGACCCAGTACTTC. Protein: CSAPGSRGRETQYF.

This clone is medium-sized by share. CDR3 sequence reads: CASRRTLQNNSPLHF. CDR3 DNA sequence: TGTGCCAGCAGGAGGACACTCCAAAATAATTCACCCCTCCACTTT. J is TRBJ1-6 and V is TRBV5-5; tentatively, D is TRBD1 (5 bases). The V end was cut by 5 bases, the J end by 5 bases, with 14 bases between. The CDR3 runs to 15 residues. The germline gives CDR1 SGHKS, CDR2 YYEKEE (reference sequence).

The V and J genes are TRBV11-2 and TRBJ1-6; D remains unclear. The CDR3 extends over 15 amino acids. The germline V gene encodes CDR1 SGHAT and CDR2 FQNNGV. Trimming took off 1 base at V and 7 bases at J, with 11 bases between the two ends. The DNA of the CDR3 is TGTGCCAGCAGCTTAGTGGGCAGTTCGAATTCACCCCTCCACTTT. It encodes CASSLVGSSNSPLHF.

The chain links TRBV7-2 to TRBJ2-1, with D maybe TRBD1 (6 bases). CDR3 length equals 14 residues. Germline loops: CDR1 SGHTA, CDR2 FQGNSA. Trimming stripped 1 base from V and 9 bases from J, with 13 bases between. The CDR3 sequence is CASSLGNRAGEQFF. CDR3 in DNA: TGTGCCAGCAGCTTAGGAAACAGGGCTGGTGAGCAGTTCTTC.

This sequence joins TRBV10-3 and TRBJ2-3, with 7 nucleotides matching TRBD2. The J segment lost 2 bases and the V segment lost 6 bases, leaving 2 bases of the junction unmatched. Germline values: CDR1 ENHRY, CDR2 SYGVKD. The CDR3 covers 13 residues. CDR3 nucleotides: TGTGCCATCAGGGGGGACTACACAGATACGCAGTATTTT. Translated, it gives CAIRGDYTDTQYF.

This clone is medium-sized (0.01 to 0.1%) by share. The CDR3 sequence is CASSLWFGLAEYNEQFF. Written as DNA, the CDR3 is TGTGCCAGCAGTTTATGGTTCGGGCTAGCGGAGTACAATGAGCAGTTCTTC. The chain has TRBV28 and TRBJ2-1; 7 nucleotides line up with TRBD2. The CDR3 is 17 residues long. With 0 bases clipped from V and 4 bases from J, the junction kept 9 bases outside the gene matches. The V gene's germline CDR1 is MDHEN and CDR2 SYDVKM.

With respect to this clone: The germline gene is not matched at one end of the junction; a read error may be the cause. The J gene is TRBJ2-7, the V gene TRBV6-2 or TRBV6-3, with 7 positions matching TRBD1. The CDR3 contains 13 residues. Germline V gene data show CDR1 as MNHEY and CDR2 as SVGEGT. CDR3 region: CASSFGQAYEQCF. The DNA of the CDR3 is TGTGCCAGCAGTTTCGGACAGGCCTACGAGCAGTGCTTC.

The sample holds a few counts of this clone. V is TRBV15 and J is TRBJ2-3, with 8 bases identical to TRBD1. Germline CDR1 is LNHNV and CDR2 is YYDKDF (reference sequence). This CDR3 contains 15 residues. The CDR3 DNA is TGTTCTACCAGGGGTGACAGGGGTGTTACAGATACGCAGTATTTT. This sequence encodes CSTRGDRGVTDTQYF.

This clone has at least ten counts. The chain joins TRBV4-1 to TRBJ2-4; D gene ambiguous. The V end lost 1 base, the J end lost 4 bases, and 11 bases lay between the germline ends. The germline CDR1 and CDR2 sequences are MGHRA and YSYEKL. This CDR3 comprises 15 residues. The chain's CDR3 is CASSQGIGRKNIQYF. The DNA for the CDR3 is TGCGCCAGCAGCCAAGGCATCGGGCGAAAAAACATTCAGTACTTC.

This clone rates as medium-sized. The rearrangement uses TRBV3-1 and TRBJ1-6; D possibly corresponds to TRBD1 (5 bases). Germline CDR1 reads LGHDT; CDR2 reads YNNKEL (reference sequence). Between the trimmed V and J ends, which lost 4 bases and 7 bases, there was a span of 11 bases. The CDR3 is 14 residues long. Here the CDR3 reads CASSPGTWNSPLHF. The CDR3 DNA sequence: TGTGCCAGCAGCCCCGGGACCTGGAATTCACCCCTCCACTTT.

The chain couples TRBV7-8 to TRBJ1-3, with a possible D match to TRBD1 (6 bases). There are 14 residues in the CDR3. V shed 5 bases and J shed 5 bases, with 13 bases lying between them. The germline V gene encodes CDR1 SGHVS and CDR2 FQNEAQ. This chain's CDR3 is CASSPLGQRNTIYF. In DNA, the CDR3 is TGTGCCAGCAGCCCATTGGGACAACGAAACACCATATATTTT.

The chain combines TRBV28 with TRBJ1-5; D gene uncertain. This CDR3 contains 14 residues. V lost 6 bases and J lost 3, with 12 bases in between. CDR1 and CDR2 (germline): MDHEN, SYDVKM. DNA for the CDR3: TGTGCCAGCAGCTCCTCAGGTAACAATCAGCCCCAGCATTTT. Protein sequence: CASSSSGNNQPQHF.

This chain uses TRBV6-1 with TRBJ1-2, with a weak D call TRBD1 (5 bases). Trimming cost V 4 bases and J 7 bases, with 10 bases left between them. CDR1 is MNHNS, CDR2 SASEGT, per germline. This CDR3 is built from 12 residues. The CDR3 nucleotides read TGTGCCAGCAGTGGTACAGGTGCTGGCTACACCTTC. Translation: CASSGTGAGYTF.

V and J are TRBV24-1 and TRBJ2-1; 8 positions match TRBD2. The germline V gene has CDR1 KGHDR and CDR2 SFDVKD. CDR3 size: 19 residues. The V and J ends lost 0 bases and 4 bases, in that order; junction bases with no gene match: 13. The CDR3 protein is CATSDLVLAGARSYNEQFF. As DNA, the CDR3 is TGTGCCACCAGTGATTTGGTCCTAGCGGGTGCTAGATCATACAATGAGCAGTTCTTC.